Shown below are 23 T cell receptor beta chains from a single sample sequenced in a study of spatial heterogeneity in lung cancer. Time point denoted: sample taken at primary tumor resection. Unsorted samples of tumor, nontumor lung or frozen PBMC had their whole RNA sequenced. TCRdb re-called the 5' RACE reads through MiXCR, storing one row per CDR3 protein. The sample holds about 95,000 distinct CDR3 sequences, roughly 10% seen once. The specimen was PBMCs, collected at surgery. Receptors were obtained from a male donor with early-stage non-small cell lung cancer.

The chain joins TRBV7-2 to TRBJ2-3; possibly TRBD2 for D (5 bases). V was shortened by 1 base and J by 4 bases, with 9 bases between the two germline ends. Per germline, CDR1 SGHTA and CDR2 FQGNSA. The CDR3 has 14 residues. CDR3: CASSLVLAADTQYF. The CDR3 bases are TGTGCCAGCAGCTTAGTTCTAGCAGCAGATACGCAGTATTTT.

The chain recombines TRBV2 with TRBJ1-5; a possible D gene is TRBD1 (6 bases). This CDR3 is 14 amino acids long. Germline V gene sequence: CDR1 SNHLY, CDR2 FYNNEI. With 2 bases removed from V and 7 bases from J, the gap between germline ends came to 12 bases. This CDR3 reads CASSERTGNQPQHF. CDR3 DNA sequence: TGTGCCAGCAGTGAACGTACAGGGAACCAGCCCCAGCATTTT.

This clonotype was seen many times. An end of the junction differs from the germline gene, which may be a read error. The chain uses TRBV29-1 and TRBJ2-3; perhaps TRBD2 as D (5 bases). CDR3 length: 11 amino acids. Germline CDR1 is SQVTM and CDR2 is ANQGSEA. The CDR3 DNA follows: TGCAGCGTACTAGAGGGCGGCCTCAGGAATTTT. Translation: CSVLEGGLRNF.

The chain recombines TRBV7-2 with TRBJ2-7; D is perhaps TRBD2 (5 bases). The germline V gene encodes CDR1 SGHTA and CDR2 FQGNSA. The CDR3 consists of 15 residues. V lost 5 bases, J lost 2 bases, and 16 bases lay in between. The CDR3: CASSLTTGITYEQYF. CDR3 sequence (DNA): TGTGCCAGCAGCCTGACTACGGGGATTACCTACGAGCAGTACTTC.

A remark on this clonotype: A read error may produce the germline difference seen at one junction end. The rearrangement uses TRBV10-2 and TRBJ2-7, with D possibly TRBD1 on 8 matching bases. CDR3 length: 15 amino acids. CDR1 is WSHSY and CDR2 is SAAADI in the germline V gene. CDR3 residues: CASSAGAGGGYEQYF. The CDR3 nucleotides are TGTGCCAGCAGTGCGGGGGCAGGGGGCGGCTACGAGCAGTACTTC.

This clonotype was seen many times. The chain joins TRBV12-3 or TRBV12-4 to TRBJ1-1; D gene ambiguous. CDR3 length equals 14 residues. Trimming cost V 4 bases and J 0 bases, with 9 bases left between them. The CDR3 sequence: CASSYAGMNTEAFF. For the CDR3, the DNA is TGTGCCAGCAGTTACGCGGGAATGAACACTGAAGCTTTCTTT.

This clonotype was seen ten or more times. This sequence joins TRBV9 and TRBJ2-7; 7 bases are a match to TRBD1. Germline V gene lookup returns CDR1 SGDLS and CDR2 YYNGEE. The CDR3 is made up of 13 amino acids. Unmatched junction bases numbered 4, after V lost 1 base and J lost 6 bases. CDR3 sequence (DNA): TGTGCCAGCAGCGTAACCACAGGGGTCGAGCAGTACTTC. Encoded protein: CASSVTTGVEQYF.

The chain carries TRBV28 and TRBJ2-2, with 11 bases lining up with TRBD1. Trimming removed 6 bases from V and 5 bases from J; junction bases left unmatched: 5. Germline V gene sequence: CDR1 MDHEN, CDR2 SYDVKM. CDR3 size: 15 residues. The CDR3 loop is CASRQGDRGTGELFF. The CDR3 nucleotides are TGTGCCAGCAGGCAGGGGGACAGGGGGACCGGGGAGCTGTTTTTT.

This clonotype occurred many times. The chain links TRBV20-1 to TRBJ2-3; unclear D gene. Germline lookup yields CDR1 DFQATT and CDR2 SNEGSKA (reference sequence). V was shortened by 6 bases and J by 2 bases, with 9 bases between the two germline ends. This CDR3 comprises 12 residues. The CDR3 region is CSAPRSTDTQYF. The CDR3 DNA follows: TGCAGTGCCCCCAGGTCCACAGATACGCAGTATTTT.

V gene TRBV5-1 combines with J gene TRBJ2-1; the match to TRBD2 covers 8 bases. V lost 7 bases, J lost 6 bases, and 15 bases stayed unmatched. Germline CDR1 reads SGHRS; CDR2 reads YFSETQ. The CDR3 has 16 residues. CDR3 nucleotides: TGCGCCAGCCGCAGTGTTAGCGGGGCGAACTGCAATGAGCAGTTCTTC. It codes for CASRSVSGANCNEQFF.

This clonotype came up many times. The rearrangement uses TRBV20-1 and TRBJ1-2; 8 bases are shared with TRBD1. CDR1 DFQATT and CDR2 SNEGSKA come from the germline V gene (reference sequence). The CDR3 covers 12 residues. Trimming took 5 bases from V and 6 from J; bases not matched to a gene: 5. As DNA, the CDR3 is TGCAGTGCTGACAGACAGGGGAATGGCTACACCTTC. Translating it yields CSADRQGNGYTF.

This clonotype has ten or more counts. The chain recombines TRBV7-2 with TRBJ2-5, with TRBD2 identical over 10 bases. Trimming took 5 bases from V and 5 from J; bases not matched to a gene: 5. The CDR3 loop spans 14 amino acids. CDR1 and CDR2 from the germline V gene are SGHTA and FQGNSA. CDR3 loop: CASSPNSGGETQYF. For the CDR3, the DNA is TGTGCCAGCAGCCCCAATAGCGGGGGGGAGACCCAGTACTTC. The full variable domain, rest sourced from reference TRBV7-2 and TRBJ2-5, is GAGVSQSPSNKVTEKGKDVELRCDPISGHTALYWYRQSLGQGLEFLIYFQGNSAPDKSGLPSDRFSAERTGGSVSTLTIQRTQQEDSAVYLCASSPNSGGETQYFGPGTRLLVL.

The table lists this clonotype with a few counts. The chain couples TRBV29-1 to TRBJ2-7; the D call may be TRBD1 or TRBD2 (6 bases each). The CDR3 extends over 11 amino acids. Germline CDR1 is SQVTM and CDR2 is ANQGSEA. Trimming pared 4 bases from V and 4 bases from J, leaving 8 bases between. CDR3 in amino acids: CSVGGGYEQYF. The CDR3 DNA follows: TGCAGCGTTGGAGGGGGGTACGAGCAGTACTTC.

The CDR3 spells CASSWDRGETQYF. CDR3 sequence (DNA): TGTGCCAGCAGTTGGGACAGGGGAGAGACCCAGTACTTC. J is TRBJ2-5 and V is TRBV6-1; TRBD1 aligns across 10 bases. The CDR3 has 13 residues. The germline gives CDR1 MNHNS, CDR2 SASEGT. After removal of 5 bases from V and 4 bases from J, the junction contained 1 base not matched to a gene.

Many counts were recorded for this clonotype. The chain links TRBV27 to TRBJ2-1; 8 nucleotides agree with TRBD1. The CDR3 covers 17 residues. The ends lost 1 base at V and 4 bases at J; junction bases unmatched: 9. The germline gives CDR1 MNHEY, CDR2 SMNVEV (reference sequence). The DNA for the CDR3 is TGTGCCAGCAGTTTATACGCACCCGGGACAGGATACAATGAGCAGTTCTTC. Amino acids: CASSLYAPGTGYNEQFF.

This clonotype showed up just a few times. CDR3 sequence reads: CSVEDAGSNTGELFF. The CDR3 DNA reads TGCAGCGTTGAAGATGCAGGGTCGAACACCGGGGAGCTGTTTTTT. The chain combines TRBV29-1 with TRBJ2-2; weak D call: TRBD1 (5 bases). This CDR3 is 15 amino acids long. Trimming pared 0 bases from V and 0 bases from J, leaving 8 bases between. From germline, CDR1 is SQVTM and CDR2 ANQGSEA.

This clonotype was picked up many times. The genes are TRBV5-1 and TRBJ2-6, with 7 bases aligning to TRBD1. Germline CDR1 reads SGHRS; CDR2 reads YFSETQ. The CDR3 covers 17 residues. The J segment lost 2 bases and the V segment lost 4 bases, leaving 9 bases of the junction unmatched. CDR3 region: CASSRDSYSTGANVLTF. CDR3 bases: TGCGCCAGCAGCCGGGACAGCTATTCGACTGGGGCCAACGTCCTGACTTTC.

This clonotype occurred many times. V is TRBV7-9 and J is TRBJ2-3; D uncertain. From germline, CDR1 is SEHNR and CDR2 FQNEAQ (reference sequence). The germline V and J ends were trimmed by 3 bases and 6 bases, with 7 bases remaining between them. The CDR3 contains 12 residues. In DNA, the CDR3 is TGTGCCAGCAGCTTCCTCCCTGATACGCAGTATTTT. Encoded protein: CASSFLPDTQYF.

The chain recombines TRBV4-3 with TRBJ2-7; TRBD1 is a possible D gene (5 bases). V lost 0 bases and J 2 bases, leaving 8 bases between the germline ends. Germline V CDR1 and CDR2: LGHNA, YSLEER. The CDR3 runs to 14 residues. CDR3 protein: CASSQDRATYEQYF. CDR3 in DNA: TGCGCCAGCAGCCAAGACAGGGCTACCTACGAGCAGTACTTC.

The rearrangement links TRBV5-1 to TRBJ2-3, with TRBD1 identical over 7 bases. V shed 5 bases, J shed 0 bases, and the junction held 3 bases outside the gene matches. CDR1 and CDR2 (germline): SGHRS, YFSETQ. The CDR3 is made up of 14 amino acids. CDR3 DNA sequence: TGCGCCAGCAGACCGGGACAGAGCACAGATACGCAGTATTTT. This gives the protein CASRPGQSTDTQYF. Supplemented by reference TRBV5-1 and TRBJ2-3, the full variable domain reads KAGVTQTPRYLIKTRGQQVTLSCSPISGHRSVSWYQQTPGQGLQFLFEYFSETQRNKGNFPGRFSGRQFSNSRSEMNVSTLELGDSALYLCASRPGQSTDTQYFGPGTRLTVL.

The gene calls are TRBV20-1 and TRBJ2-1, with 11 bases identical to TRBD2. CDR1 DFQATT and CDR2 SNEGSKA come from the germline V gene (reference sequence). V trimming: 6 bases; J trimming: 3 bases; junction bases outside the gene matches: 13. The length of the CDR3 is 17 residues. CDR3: CSAHSWTGTSGYNEQFF. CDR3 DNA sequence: TGCAGTGCGCATTCGTGGACCGGGACTAGCGGCTACAATGAGCAGTTCTTC.

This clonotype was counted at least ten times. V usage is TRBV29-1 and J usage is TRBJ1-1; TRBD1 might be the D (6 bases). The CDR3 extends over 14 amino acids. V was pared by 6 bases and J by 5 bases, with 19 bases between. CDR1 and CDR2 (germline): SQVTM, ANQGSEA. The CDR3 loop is CSVADGGLATEAFF. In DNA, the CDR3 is TGCAGCGTGGCCGACGGGGGGCTCGCAACTGAAGCTTTCTTT.

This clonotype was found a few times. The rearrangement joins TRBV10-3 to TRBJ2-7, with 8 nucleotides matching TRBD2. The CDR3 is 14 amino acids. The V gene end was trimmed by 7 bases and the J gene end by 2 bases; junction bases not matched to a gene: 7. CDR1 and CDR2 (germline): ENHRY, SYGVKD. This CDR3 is CAIKRREVTYEQYF. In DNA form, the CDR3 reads TGTGCCATCAAGAGGCGGGAGGTTACCTACGAGCAGTACTTC.